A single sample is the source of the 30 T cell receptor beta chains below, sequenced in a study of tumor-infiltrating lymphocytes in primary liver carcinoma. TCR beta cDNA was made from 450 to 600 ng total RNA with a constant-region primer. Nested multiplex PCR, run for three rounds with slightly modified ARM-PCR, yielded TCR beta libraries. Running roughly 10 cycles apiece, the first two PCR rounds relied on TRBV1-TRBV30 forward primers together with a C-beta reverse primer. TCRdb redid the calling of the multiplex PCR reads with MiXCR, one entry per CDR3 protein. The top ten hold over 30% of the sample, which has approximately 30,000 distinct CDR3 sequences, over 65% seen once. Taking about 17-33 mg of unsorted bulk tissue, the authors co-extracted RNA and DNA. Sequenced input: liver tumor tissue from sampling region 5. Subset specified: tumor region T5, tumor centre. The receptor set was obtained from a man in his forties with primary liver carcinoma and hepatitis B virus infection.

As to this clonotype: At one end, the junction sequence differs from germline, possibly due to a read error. The CDR3 sequence is CASSTGQGTETQYF. CDR3 DNA: TGTGCCAGCAGCACGGGACAGGGGACAGAGACACAGTACTTC. This chain joins TRBV6-5 and TRBJ2-5; the match to TRBD1 covers 10 bases. Germline CDR1 MNHEY, CDR2 SVGAGI. CDR3 length equals 14 residues.

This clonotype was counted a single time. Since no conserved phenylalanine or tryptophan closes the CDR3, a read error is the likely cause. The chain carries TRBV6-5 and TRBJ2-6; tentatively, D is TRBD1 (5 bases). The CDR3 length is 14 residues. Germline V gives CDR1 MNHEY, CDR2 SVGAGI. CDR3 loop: CASNGVSGANVLTC. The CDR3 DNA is TGTGCCAGCAATGGAGTCTCTGGGGCCAATGTCCTGACTTGC.

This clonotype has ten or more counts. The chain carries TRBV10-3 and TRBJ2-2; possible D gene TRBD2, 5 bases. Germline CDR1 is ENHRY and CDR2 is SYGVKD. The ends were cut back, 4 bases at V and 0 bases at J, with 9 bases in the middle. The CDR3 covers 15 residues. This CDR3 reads CAISAGLSNTGELFF. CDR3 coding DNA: TGTGCCATCAGTGCCGGACTGTCGAACACCGGGGAGCTGTTTTTT.

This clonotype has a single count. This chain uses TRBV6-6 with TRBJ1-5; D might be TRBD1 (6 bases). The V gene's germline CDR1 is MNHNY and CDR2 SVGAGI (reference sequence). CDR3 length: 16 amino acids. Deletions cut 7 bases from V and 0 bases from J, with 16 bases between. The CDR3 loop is CASKAGTIDSNQPQHF. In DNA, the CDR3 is TGTGCCAGCAAGGCGGGGACAATCGATAGCAATCAGCCCCAGCATTTT.

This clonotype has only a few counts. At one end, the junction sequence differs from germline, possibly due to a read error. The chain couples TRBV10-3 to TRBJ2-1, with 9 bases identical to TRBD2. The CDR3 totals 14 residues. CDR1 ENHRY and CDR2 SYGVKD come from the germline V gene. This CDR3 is CASLAGVGYIERFF. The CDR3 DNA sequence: TGTGCCAGCTTAGCGGGAGTGGGCTACATTGAGCGGTTCTTC.

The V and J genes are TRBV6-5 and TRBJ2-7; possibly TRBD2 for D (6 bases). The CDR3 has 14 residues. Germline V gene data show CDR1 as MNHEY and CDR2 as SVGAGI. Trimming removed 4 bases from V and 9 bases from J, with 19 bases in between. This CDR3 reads CASSFTGTGDVQYF. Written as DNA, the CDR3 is TGTGCCAGCAGTTTTACCGGGACTGGCGACGTGCAGTACTTC.

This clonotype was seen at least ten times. CDR3 in amino acids: CASSSPGTSGGYQETQYF. CDR3 DNA: TGTGCCAGCAGCTCACCGGGGACTAGCGGAGGGTACCAAGAGACCCAGTACTTC. The chain employs TRBV7-9 and TRBJ2-5; 11 positions agree with TRBD2. In germline, CDR1 is SEHNR, CDR2 FQNEAQ (reference sequence). V was pared by 4 bases and J by 0 bases, with 10 bases of the junction left unmatched. The CDR3 runs 18 residues.

CDR3: CASTRAGDSGNEQFF. The CDR3, as DNA: TGTGCCAGCACTCGGGCGGGGGATAGTGGCAATGAGCAGTTCTTC. The chain links TRBV6-1 to TRBJ2-1, with 7 bases that match TRBD2. The V and J ends lost 7 bases and 6 bases, in that order; junction bases with no gene match: 12. Germline V gives CDR1 MNHNS, CDR2 SASEGT. The CDR3 covers 15 residues.

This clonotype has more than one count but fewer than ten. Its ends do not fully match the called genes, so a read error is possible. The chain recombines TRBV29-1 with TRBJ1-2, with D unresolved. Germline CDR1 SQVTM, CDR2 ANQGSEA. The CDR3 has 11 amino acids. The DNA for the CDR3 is TGCAACGTTGTCTTCGGGAATGGCTACGCCTTC. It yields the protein CNVVFGNGYAF.

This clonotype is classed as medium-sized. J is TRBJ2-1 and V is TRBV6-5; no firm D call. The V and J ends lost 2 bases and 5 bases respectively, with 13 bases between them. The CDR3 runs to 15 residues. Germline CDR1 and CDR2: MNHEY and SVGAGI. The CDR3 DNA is TGTGCCAGCAGTTACGGAAGCAACTTTAACAATGAGCAGTTCTTC. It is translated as CASSYGSNFNNEQFF.

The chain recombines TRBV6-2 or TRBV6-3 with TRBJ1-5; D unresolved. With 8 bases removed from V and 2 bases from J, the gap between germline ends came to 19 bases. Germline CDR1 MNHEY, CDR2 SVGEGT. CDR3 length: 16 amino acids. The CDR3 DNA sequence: TGTGCCAGCTCCCCCAGCGTGGGGATTGGCAATCAGCCCCAGCATTTT. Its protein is CASSPSVGIGNQPQHF.

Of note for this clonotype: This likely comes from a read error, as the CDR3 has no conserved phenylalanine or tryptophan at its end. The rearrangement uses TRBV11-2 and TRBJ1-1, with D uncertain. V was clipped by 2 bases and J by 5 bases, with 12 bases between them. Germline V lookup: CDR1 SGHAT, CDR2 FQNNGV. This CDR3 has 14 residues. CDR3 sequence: CASSLTVFDTEAFS. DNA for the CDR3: TGTGCCAGCAGCTTAACGGTCTTCGATACTGAAGCTTTCTCT.

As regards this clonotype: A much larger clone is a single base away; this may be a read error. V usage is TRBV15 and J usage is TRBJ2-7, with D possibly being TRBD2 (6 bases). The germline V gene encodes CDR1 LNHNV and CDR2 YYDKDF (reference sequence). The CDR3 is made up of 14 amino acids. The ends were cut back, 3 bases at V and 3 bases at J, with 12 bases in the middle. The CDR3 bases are TGTGCCACCAGCAGGGCGGGCGGGAACTACGAGCAGTACTTC. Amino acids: CATSRAGGNYEQYF.

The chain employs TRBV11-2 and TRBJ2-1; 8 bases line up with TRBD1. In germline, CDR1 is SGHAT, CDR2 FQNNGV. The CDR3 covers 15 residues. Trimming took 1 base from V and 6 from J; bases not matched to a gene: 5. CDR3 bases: TGTGCCAGCAGCTTAGGAACAGGGGGGATCAATGAGCAGTTCTTC. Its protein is CASSLGTGGINEQFF.

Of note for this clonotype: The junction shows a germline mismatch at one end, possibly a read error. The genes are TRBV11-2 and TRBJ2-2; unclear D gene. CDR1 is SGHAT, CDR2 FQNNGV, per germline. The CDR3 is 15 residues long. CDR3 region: CVSSFRQSNIGELFF. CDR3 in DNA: TGTGTCAGTAGCTTTAGGCAATCGAACATCGGGGAGCTGTTTTTT.

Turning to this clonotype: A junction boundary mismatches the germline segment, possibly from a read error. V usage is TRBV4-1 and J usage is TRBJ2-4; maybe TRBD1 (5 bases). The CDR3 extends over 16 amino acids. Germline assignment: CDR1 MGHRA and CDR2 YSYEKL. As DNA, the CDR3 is TGCACCAGCAGCCGAAGTCTTGATGGGGCCAGAAACATTCAGTACTTC. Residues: CTSSRSLDGARNIQYF.

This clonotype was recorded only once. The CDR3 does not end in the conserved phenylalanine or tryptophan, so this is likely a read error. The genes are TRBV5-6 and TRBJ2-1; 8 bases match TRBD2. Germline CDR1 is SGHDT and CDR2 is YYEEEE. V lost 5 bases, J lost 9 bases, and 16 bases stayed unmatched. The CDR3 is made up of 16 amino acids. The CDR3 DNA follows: TGTGCCAGCAGGGCTGCTGGAGGACTAGCTGGTGGTGAGCAGTTCTTA. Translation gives CASRAAGGLAGGEQFL.

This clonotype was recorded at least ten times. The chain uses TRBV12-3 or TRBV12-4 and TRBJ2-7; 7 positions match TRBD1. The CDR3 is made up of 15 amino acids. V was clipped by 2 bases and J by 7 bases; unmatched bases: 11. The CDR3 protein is CASSLLGGRGREQYF. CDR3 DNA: TGTGCCAGCAGTTTACTAGGGGGCCGAGGTAGAGAGCAGTACTTC.

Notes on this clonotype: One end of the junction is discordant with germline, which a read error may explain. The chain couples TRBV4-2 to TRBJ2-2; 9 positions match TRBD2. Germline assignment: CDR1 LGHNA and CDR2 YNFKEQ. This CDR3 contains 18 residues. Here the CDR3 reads CASSQNQGTSGGYREMFF. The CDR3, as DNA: TGTGCCAGCAGCCAAAACCAAGGGACAAGCGGGGGGTACAGGGAGATGTTTTTT.

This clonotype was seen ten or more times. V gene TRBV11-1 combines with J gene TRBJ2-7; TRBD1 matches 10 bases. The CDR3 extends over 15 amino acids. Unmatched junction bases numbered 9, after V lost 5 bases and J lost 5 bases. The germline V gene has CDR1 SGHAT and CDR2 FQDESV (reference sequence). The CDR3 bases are TGTGCCAGCAGCCAGCCCGGGACAGGGGAGAACGAGCAGTACTTC. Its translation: CASSQPGTGENEQYF.

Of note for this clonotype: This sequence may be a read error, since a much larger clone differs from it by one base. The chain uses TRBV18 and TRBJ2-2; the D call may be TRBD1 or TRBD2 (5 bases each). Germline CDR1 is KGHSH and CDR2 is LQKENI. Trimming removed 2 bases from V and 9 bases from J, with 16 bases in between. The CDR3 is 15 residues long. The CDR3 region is CASSPMATGTWELFF. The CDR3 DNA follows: TGTGCCAGCTCACCAATGGCTACGGGGACCTGGGAGCTGTTTTTT.

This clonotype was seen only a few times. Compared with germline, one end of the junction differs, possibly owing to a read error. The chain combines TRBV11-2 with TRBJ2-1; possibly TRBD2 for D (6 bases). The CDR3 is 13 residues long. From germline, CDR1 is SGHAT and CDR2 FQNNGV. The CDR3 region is CASNLDRLAMGLF. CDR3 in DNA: TGTGCCAGCAACTTAGATCGGCTAGCGATGGGGCTCTTC.

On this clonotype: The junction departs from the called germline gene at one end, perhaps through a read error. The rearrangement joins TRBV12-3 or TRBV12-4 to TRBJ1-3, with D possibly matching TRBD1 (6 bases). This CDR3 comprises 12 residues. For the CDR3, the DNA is TGTGCCTGCACTCTAGGGGGAAAGACCATATATTTT. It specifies CACTLGGKTIYF.

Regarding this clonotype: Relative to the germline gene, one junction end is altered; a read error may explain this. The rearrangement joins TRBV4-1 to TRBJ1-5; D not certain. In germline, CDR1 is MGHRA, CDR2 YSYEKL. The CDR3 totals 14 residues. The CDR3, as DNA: TGCGCCAGCAGCCCCTACGGGGTTAATCAGCTCCAGCATTTT. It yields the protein CASSPYGVNQLQHF.

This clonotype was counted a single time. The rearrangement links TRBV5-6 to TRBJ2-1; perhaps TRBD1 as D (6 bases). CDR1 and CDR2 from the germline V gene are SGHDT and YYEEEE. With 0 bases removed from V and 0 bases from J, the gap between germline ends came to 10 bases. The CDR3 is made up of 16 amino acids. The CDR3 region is CASSLEGESSYNEQFF. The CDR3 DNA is TGTGCCAGCAGCTTGGAGGGGGAGAGCTCCTACAATGAGCAGTTCTTC.

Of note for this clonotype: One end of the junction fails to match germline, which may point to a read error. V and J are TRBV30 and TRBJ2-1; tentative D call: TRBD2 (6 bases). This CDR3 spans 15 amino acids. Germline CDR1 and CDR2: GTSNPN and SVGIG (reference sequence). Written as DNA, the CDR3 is TGTGCCTGGAGTCCGGGACCCTTTCGGCGGGGTGAGCAATTCTTC. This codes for CAWSPGPFRRGEQFF.

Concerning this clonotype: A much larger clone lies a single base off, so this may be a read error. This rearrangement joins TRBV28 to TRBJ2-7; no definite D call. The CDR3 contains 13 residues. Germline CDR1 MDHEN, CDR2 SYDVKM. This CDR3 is CASSYYGSYERYF. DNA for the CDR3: TGTGCCAGCAGTTATTACGGTTCCTACGAGCGGTACTTC.

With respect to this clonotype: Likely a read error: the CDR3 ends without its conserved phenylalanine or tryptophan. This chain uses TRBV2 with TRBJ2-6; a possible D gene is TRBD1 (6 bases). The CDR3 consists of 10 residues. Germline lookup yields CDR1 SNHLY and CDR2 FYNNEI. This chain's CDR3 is CAGRGNVLTY. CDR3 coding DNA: TGTGCCGGCAGGGGCAACGTCCTGACTTAC.

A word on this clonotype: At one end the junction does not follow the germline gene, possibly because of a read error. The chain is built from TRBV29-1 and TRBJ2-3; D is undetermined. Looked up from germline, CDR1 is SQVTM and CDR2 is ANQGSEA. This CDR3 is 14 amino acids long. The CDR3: CSAGWETVTDTQYF. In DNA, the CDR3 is TGCAGCGCCGGGTGGGAAACAGTCACAGATACACAGTATTTT.

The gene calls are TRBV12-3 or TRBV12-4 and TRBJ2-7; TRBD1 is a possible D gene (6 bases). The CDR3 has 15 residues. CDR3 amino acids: CTISLAAGVNYEQYF. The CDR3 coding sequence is TGTACCATCAGTTTAGCTGCAGGGGTTAACTACGAGCAGTACTTC.